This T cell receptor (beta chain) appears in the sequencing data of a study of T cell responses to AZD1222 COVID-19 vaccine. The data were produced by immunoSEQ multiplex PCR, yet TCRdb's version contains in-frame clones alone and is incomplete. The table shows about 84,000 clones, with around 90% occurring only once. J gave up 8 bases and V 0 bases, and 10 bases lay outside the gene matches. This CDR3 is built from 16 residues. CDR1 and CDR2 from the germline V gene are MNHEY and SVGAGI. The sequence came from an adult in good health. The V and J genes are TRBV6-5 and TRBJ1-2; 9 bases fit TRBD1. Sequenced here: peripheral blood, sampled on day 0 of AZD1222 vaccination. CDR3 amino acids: CASSYSWDRVYSGYTF. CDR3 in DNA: TGTGCCAGCAGTTACTCTTGGGACAGGGTTTATTCCGGCTACACCTTC.